Listed here is a single TCR beta chain. This sample stems from a study of shared clonotypes between healthy human individuals. Across the whole study: Contributing individuals were a couple of females and three males aged 18 to 49.

The protocol was immunoSEQ multiplex PCR, while the TCRdb copy is restricted to in-frame clones and leaves out a portion. The sample has a few million clones; approximately 93% are singletons. Germline lookup yields CDR1 SGHTA and CDR2 FQGTGA. Trimming at V came to 4 bases and at J to 5 bases, leaving 12 bases not matched to a gene. CDR3 size: 16 residues. The rearrangement uses TRBV7-3 and TRBJ1-1, with 8 bases matching TRBD1. The receptor was derived from a man younger than 35 in good health. Some clones in this sample may be carry-over from other donors' samples. The sequenced sample consisted of naive CD4+ T cells from PBMCs. This sample's subset: CD45RA+ positively selected. The CDR3 DNA follows: TGTGCCAGCAGCTCAACGGGGACAGGTTGGAGGACTGAAGCTTTCTTT. Translation gives CASSSTGTGWRTEAFF.